This TCR beta chain was sequenced during a study of T cells after yellow fever vaccination. This clonotype was picked up a small number of times. TCRdb re-called the 5' RACE reads with MiXCR, one entry per CDR3 protein. The sample lists around 340,000 distinct CDR3 sequences, 8.7% occurring once. Trimming took 1 base from V and 7 from J; bases not matched to a gene: 6. CDR3 length equals 16 residues. Germline V gene sequence: CDR1 MGHRA, CDR2 YSYEKL. Sequences were derived from PBMCs, sampled on the day of the first yellow fever vaccination. The TCR sequence derives from a man in his late teens or twenties who received the YFV17D yellow fever vaccine. V is TRBV4-1 and J is TRBJ1-5; 11 bases align to TRBD1. The CDR3 region has the DNA TGCGCCAGCAGCCAAGTCGGACAGGGGGCAAGACAGCCCCAGCATTTT. Translation gives CASSQVGQGARQPQHF.